In this sample, the clone carrying this T cell receptor (beta chain) turned up a few times. The data were taken from a study of blood T cell repertoires in COVID-19. As for the study in general: Samples came from the United States, Italy and Spain, spanning acute and convalescent COVID-19. Sources were T cells, B-cell-depleted T cells, or PBMCs; the material itself was cDNA or gDNA.

Original processing methods: How many nucleated cells were present was estimated from reference gene primer amplification. Repertoires were generated with immunoSEQ multiplex PCR, while TCRdb's copy carries only in-frame clones and drops some. For V, J and clone size, that table is used; D and trimming come from the DNA. The sample records 45,000 to 55,000 clones, 68% being singletons. The sequence was obtained from a woman between 70 and 85 years old with acute or convalescent COVID-19. The sequencing sample was made of peripheral blood.

CDR3 nucleotides: TGTGCCAGCAGCTTAGGGCTAGCGGGGGGGCCCTCCTACGAGCAGTACTTC. Its protein is CASSLGLAGGPSYEQYF. The chain is built from TRBV11-2 and TRBJ2-7; 12 bases are shared with TRBD2. This CDR3 region has 17 residues. Trimming cost V 1 base and J 0 bases; bases outside gene matches: 4. Germline values: CDR1 SGHAT, CDR2 FQNNGV.